This T cell receptor beta chain was obtained from a study of blood T cells in healthy people across ages. Study details: In model experiments, template switching was able to capture about one barcoded beta molecule for every two T cells that were present. Study-wide findings and caveats: It was held that the diversity estimates obtained from one million T cells were underestimates. Observed TCR beta diversity per million T cells went down as age went up. This fall followed a roughly linear course with age. The study found TCR beta diversity correlated strongly with naive T cell percentage.

Turning to this clonotype: Its antigen is not identified.

Through a sample-barcoded 5' primer and a J-beta primer mix, a second PCR was run for about 6 to 11 cycles. Each CDR3 protein is one row after TCRdb ran MiXCR on the 5' RACE reads. The profile covers approximately 940,000 distinct CDR3 sequences, with 40% to 60% appearing a single time and about an eighth taken by the ten largest. The CDR3 runs 16 residues. Trimming took 1 base from V and 4 from J, leaving 17 bases between them. The germline V gene encodes CDR1 SGHNT and CDR2 YYREEE (reference sequence). Sequencing input: blood. The receptor was derived from a man aged 30 to 45 in good health. V usage is TRBV5-4 and J usage is TRBJ1-1; D uncertain. The CDR3 loop reads CASSLTTGFTGTEAFF. CDR3 bases: TGTGCCAGCAGCTTGACTACCGGGTTCACGGGCACTGAAGCTTTCTTT.